The table lists the clone carrying this T cell receptor (beta chain) with a count of one. Together with a sample-barcoded 5' primer, a J-beta primer mix was included in a second PCR lasting about 6 to 12 cycles. Each CDR3 protein gets one entry after TCRdb re-called the 5' RACE reads with MiXCR. The sample holds around 2 million distinct CDR3 sequences, about 39% seen once. The entry originates in a study of blood T cells in healthy people across ages. This CDR3 contains 16 residues. CDR1 LGHNA and CDR2 YSLEER come from the germline V gene. V lost 1 base and J 1 base, leaving 10 bases between the germline ends.

The chain employs TRBV4-3 and TRBJ2-2; D is undetermined. The clonotype originates from a human donor in good health. Sequences were obtained from blood. The CDR3 spells CASSQVGVRNTGELFF. CDR3 coding DNA: TGCGCCAGCAGCCAAGTTGGGGTTCGGAACACCGGGGAGCTGTTTTTT.